This entry is about one T cell receptor (beta chain). Template material for amplifying TCR beta CDR3 regions consisted of RNA transcripts. The TCR CDR3 first-round RT-PCR relied on the HTBI primer set. TCRdb processed the multiplex PCR reads anew with MiXCR; each CDR3 protein has one entry. The data contain some 250,000 distinct CDR3 sequences, 13% to 15% of them seen just once; the ten biggest clones take up about 30%. This entry is derived from a study of T cells in Graves' hyperthyroidism and ophthalmopathy. V dropped 3 bases and J dropped 8; count of bases not matched to a gene: 5. This CDR3 has 16 amino acids. Germline lookup yields CDR1 MDHEN and CDR2 SYDVKM. Disease duration under 2 months; hyperthyroidism patients were aged 18 to 65. Diagnoses used clinical symptoms, serum thyroxine and TRAb, thyroid ultrasound and orbital computed tomography.

This sequence originates from a woman aged 50 to 60 with Graves' hyperthyroidism that later progressed to Graves' ophthalmopathy. The chain carries TRBV28 and TRBJ2-2, with 14 bases aligning to TRBD2. Material: blood. The chain's CDR3 is CASSLTSGRAVGELFF. The CDR3 coding sequence is TGTGCCAGCAGTTTGACTAGCGGGAGGGCGGTTGGGGAGCTGTTTTTT. Variable domain in full (rest from reference TRBV28 and TRBJ2-2): DVKVTQSSRYLVKRTGEKVFLECVQDMDHENMFWYRQDPGLGLRLIYFSYDVKMKEKGDIPEGYSVSREKKERFSLILESASTNQTSMYLCASSLTSGRAVGELFFGEGSRLTVL.